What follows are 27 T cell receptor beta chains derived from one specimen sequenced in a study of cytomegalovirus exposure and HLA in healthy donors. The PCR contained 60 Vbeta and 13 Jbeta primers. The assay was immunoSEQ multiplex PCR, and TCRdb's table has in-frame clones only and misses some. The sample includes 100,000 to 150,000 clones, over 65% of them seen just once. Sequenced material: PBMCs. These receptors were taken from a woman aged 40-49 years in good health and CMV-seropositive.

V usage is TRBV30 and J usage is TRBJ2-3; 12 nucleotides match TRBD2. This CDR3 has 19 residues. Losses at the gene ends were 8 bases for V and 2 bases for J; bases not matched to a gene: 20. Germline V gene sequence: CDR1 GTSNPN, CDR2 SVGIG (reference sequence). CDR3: CAGGPGLAGQKAVTDTQYF. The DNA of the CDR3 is TGTGCCGGGGGGCCGGGACTAGCGGGCCAAAAGGCAGTCACAGATACGCAGTATTTT.

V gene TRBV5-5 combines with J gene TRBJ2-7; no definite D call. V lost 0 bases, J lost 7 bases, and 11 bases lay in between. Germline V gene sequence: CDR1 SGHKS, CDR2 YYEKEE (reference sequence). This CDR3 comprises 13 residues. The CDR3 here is CASSLAQAWEQYF. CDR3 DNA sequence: TGTGCCAGCAGCTTGGCGCAGGCCTGGGAGCAGTACTTC.

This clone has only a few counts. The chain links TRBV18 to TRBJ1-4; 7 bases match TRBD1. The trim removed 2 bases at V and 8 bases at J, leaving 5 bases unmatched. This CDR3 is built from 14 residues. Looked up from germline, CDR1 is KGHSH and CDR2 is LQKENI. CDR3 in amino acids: CASSPGQAREKLFF. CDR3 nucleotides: TGTGCCAGCTCACCAGGACAGGCGAGAGAAAAACTGTTTTTT.

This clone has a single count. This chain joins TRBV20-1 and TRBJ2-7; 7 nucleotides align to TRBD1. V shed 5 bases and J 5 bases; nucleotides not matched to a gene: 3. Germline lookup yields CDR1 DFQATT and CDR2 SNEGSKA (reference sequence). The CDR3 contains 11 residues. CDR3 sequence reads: CSAQGVDEQYF. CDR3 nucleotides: TGCAGTGCTCAGGGGGTGGACGAGCAGTACTTC.

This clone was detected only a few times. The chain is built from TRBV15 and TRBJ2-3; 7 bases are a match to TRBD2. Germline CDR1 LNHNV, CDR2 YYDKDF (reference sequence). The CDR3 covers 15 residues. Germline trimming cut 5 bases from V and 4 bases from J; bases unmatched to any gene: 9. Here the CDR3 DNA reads TGTGCCACCAGCGTGAGACTAGCTAGGTCAGATACGCAGTATTTT. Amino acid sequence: CATSVRLARSDTQYF. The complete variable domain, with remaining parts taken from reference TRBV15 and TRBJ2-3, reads DAMVIQNPRYQVTQFGKPVTLSCSQTLNHNVMYWYQQKSSQAPKLLFHYYDKDFNNEADTPDNFQSRRPNTSFCFLDIRSPGLGDTAMYLCATSVRLARSDTQYFGPGTRLTVL.

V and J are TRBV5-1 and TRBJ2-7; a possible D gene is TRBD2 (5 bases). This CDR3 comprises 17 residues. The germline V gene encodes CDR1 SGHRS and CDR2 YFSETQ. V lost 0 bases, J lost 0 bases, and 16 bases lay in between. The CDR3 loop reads CASSLDPSGSGSYEQYF. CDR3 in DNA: TGCGCCAGCAGCTTGGATCCGTCGGGGAGTGGCTCCTACGAGCAGTACTTC.

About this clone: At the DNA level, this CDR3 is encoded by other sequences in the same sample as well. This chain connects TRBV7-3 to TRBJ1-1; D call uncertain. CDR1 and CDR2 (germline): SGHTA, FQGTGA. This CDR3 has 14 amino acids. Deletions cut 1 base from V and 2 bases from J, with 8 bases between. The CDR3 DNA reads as TGTGCCAGCAGCTTAAAACGAGTAAACACTGAAGCTTTCTTT. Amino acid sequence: CASSLKRVNTEAFF.

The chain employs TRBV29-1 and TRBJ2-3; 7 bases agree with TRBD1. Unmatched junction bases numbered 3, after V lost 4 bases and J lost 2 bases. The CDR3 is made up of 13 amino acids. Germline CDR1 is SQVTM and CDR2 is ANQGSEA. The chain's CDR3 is CSVGTGLTDTQYF. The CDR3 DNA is TGCAGCGTTGGGACAGGTCTCACAGATACGCAGTATTTT.

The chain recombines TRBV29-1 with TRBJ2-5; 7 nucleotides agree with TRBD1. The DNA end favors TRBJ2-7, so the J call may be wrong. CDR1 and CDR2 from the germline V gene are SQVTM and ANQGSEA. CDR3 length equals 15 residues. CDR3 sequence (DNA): TGCAGCGTTAAGAAGGGTATCGGGACAGCCTACGAGCAGTACTTC. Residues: CSVKKGIGTAYEQYF.

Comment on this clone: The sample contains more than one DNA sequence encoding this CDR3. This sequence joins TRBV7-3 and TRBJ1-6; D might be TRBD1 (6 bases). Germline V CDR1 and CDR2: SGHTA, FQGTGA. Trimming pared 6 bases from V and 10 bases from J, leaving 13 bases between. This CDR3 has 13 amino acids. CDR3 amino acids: CASSLQGNSPLHF. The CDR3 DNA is TGTGCCAGCAGTCTCCAGGGGAACTCACCCCTCCACTTT. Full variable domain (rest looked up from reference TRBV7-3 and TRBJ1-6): GAGVSQTPSNKVTEKGKYVELRCDPISGHTALYWYRQSLGQGPEFLIYFQGTGAADDSGLPNDRFFAVRPEGSVSTLKIQRTERGDSAVYLCASSLQGNSPLHFGNGTRLTVT.

The CDR3 region is CASKGTGGNQPQHF. The CDR3 nucleotides are TGTGCCAGCAAAGGGACAGGTGGCAATCAGCCCCAGCATTTT. The chain is built from TRBV2 and TRBJ1-5; 8 bases match TRBD1. This CDR3 is built from 14 residues. J lost 2 bases, V lost 7 bases, and 4 bases had no gene match. The germline V gene has CDR1 SNHLY and CDR2 FYNNEI.

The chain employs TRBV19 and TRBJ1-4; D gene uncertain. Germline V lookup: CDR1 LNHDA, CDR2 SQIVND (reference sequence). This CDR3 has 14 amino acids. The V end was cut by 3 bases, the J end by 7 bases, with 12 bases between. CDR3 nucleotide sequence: TGTGCCAGTAGTATCGGTCCTTCGAGTGAAAAACTGTTTTTT. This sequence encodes CASSIGPSSEKLFF.

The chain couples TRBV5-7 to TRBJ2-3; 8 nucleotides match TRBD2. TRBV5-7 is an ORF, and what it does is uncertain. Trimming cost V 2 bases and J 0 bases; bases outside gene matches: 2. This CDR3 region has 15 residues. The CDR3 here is CASSLGGRSTDTQYF. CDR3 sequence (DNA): TGTGCCAGCAGCTTAGGCGGGAGGAGCACAGATACGCAGTATTTT.

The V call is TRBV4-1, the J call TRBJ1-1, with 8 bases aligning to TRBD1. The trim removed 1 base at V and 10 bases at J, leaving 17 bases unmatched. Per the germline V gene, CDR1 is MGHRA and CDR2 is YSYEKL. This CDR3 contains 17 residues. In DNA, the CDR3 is TGCGCCAGCAGCCAAGGAGGGGGAACGCAGGGGGCTGATGGAGCTTTCTTT. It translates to CASSQGGGTQGADGAFF.

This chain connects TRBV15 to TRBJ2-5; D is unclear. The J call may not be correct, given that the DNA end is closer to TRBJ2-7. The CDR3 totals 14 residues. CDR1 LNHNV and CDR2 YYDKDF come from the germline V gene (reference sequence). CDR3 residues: CATSTSSARYEQYF. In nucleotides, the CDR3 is TGTGCCACCAGCACGTCGAGTGCTCGATACGAGCAGTACTTC.

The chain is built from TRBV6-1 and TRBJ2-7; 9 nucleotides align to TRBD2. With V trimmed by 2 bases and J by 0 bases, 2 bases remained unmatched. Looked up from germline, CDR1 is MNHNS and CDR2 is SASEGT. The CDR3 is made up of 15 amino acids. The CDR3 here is CASSERRGGSYEQYF. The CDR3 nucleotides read TGTGCCAGCAGTGAAAGGCGGGGGGGCTCCTACGAGCAGTACTTC.

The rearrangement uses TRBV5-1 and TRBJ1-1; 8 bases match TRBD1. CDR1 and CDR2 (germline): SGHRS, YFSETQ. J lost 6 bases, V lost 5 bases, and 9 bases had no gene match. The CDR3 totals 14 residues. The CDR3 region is CASSSNRGSPEAFF. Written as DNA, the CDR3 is TGCGCCAGCAGTTCGAACAGGGGGAGTCCTGAAGCTTTCTTT.

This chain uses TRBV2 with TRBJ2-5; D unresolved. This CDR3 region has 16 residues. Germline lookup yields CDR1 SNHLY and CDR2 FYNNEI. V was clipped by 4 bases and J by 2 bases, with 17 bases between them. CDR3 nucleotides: TGTGCCAGCAGTGTCAATCCACCCGGTCGGCAAGAGACCCAGTACTTC. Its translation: CASSVNPPGRQETQYF.

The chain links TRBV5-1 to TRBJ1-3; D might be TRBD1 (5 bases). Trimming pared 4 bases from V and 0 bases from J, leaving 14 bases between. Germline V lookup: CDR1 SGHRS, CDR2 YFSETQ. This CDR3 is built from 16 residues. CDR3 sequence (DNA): TGCGCCAGCAGCCCTCGGACATCGAGCTCTGGAAACACCATATATTTT. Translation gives CASSPRTSSSGNTIYF.

The CDR3 loop reads CASRRYRGGEQYF. Written as DNA, the CDR3 is TGTGCCAGCCGCAGATACAGGGGTGGCGAGCAGTACTTC. The J gene is TRBJ2-7, the V gene TRBV11-1; 7 nucleotides align to TRBD1. This CDR3 has 13 residues. With 8 bases clipped from V and 6 bases from J, the junction kept 10 bases outside the gene matches. The germline gives CDR1 SGHAT, CDR2 FQDESV (reference sequence).

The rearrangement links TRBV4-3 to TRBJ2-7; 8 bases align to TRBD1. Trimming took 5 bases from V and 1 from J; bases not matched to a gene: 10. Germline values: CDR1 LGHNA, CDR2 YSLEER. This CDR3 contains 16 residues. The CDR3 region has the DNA TGCGCCAGCAGCATATCGATTGGGACAGGTTCCTACGAGCAGTACTTC. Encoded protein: CASSISIGTGSYEQYF.

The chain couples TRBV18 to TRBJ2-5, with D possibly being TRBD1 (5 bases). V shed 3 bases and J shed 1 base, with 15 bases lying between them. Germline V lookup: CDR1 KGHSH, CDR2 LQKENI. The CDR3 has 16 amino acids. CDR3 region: CASSPIFQGTQETQYF. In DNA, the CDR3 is TGTGCCAGCTCACCCATCTTTCAGGGAACCCAAGAGACCCAGTACTTC.

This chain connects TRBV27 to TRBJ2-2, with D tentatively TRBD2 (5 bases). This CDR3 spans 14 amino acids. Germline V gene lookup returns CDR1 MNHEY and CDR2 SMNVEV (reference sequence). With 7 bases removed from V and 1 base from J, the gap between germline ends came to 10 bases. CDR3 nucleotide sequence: TGTGCCAGCAACCTCGCGGGGAACACCGGGGAGCTGTTTTTT. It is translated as CASNLAGNTGELFF.

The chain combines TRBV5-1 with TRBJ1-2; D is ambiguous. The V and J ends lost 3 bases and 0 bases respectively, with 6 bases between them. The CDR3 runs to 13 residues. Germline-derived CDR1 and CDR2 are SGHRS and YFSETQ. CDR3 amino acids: CASSSPANYGYTF. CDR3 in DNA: TGCGCCAGCAGCTCTCCGGCTAACTATGGCTACACCTTC. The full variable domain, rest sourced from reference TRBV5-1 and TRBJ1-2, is KAGVTQTPRYLIKTRGQQVTLSCSPISGHRSVSWYQQTPGQGLQFLFEYFSETQRNKGNFPGRFSGRQFSNSRSEMNVSTLELGDSALYLCASSSPANYGYTFGSGTRLTVV.

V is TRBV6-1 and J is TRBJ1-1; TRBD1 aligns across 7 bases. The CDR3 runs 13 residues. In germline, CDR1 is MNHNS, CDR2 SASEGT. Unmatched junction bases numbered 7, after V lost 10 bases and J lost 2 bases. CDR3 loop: CATRRGPNTEAFF. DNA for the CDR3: TGTGCCACCAGAAGGGGGCCTAACACTGAAGCTTTCTTT.

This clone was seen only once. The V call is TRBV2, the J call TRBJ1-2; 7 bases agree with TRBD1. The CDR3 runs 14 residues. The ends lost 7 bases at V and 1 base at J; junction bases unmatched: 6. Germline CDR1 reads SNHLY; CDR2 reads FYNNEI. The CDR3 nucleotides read TGTGCCAGCACTCTACAGGGGTATAACTATGGCTACACCTTC. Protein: CASTLQGYNYGYTF.

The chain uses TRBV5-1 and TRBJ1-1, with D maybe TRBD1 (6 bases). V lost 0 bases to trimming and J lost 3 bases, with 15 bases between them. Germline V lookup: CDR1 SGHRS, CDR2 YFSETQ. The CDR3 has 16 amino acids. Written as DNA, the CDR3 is TGCGCCAGCAGCTTGGGACAGGCCTCGGTTGACACTGAAGCTTTCTTT. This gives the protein CASSLGQASVDTEAFF.